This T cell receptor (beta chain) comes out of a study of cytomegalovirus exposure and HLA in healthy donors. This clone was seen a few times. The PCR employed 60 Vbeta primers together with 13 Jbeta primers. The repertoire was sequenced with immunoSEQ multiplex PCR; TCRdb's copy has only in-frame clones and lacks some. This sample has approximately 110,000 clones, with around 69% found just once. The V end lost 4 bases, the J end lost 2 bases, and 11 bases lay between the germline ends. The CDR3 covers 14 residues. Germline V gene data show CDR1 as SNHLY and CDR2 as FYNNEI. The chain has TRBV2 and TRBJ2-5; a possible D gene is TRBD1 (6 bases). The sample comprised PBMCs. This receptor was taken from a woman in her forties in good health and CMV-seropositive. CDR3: CASSAQGWQETQYF. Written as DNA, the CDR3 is TGTGCCAGCAGTGCTCAGGGGTGGCAAGAGACCCAGTACTTC.